This TCR beta chain was identified during a study of blood T cell repertoires in COVID-19. Study-level information: The analysed material was cDNA or gDNA that came from T cells, B-cell-depleted T cells, or PBMCs.

Looked up from germline, CDR1 is SNHLY and CDR2 is FYNNEI. The V and J ends lost 7 bases and 3 bases respectively, with 12 bases between them. The CDR3 spans 13 residues. Authors' processing steps: Scientists estimated how many nucleated cells there were by amplifying reference gene primers. Only in-frame clones appear in the TCRdb table, and some are missing; sequencing was by immunoSEQ multiplex PCR. V, J and clone size are taken as reported in that table, and D and trimming were inferred from the DNA itself. The sample records 65,000 or so clones, approximately 75% being singletons. The genes are TRBV2 and TRBJ1-1; D remains unclear. The specimen sequenced was peripheral blood. The receptor was isolated from a man older than 75 with acute or convalescent COVID-19. The chain's CDR3 is CASTVGTHTEAFF. The CDR3 DNA follows: TGTGCCAGCACCGTGGGCACGCACACTGAAGCTTTCTTT.